This T cell receptor beta chain was captured in a study of blood T cell repertoires in COVID-19. Background on the study: Specimens from acute and convalescent COVID-19 originated in the United States, Italy and Spain.

Germline loops: CDR1 MNHEY, CDR2 SVGEGT. V dropped 6 bases and J dropped 5; count of bases not matched to a gene: 6. CDR3 size: 13 residues. The table came from immunoSEQ multiplex PCR; TCRdb's copy has only in-frame clones and leaves some out. The data show some 200,000 clones, roughly nine tenths seen once. The sequenced sample was peripheral blood. This chain uses TRBV6-2 or TRBV6-3 with TRBJ1-2; TRBD1 matches at 7 bases. This clonotype was obtained from a woman between 18 and 29 years old who had recovered from COVID-19. Written as DNA, the CDR3 is TGTGCCAGCAGCTCGGGACAGCCTTATGGCTACACCTTC. It is translated as CASSSGQPYGYTF.